The 5 T cell receptor beta chains below come from one sample, sequenced in a study of T cells in women clearing cervical HPV infection. TCRdb keeps only in-frame clones here, not all; method: immunoSEQ multiplex PCR. Recorded for this sample: approximately 31,000 clones. Sequenced input: blood buffy coat. These receptors came from a woman aged 18 to 75 with a cervical HPV16 infection that either progressed to CIN3+ or cleared (not recorded which).

The CDR3 sequence: CASSSEGGYTF. The sequenced CDR3 bases are TGTGCCAGCAGTTCCGAGGGGGGC. This chain uses TRBV2 with TRBJ1-2; a weak D match, TRBD1 (5 bases). The CDR3 goes on 3 residues after the read ends, and that part is filled in from the germline J gene. Germline CDR1 SNHLY, CDR2 FYNNEI. This CDR3 has 11 amino acids.

In the case of this clone: The read finishes 3 residues shy of the CDR3 end, and the germline J gene is used to complete it. The chain couples TRBV20-1 to TRBJ1-1; D not resolved. CDR1 is DFQATT, CDR2 SNEGSKA, per germline (reference sequence). The CDR3 spans 13 residues. V gave up 2 bases and J gave up 4 bases, with 11 bases separating them. The CDR3 is CSARHPEGTEAFF. The DNA read from the CDR3 is TGCAGTGCTAGACACCCCGAAGGCACTGAA.

In regard to this clone: The read halts 3 residues ahead of the CDR3 end, with the missing end drawn from the germline J gene. This chain links TRBV5-6 with TRBJ1-1; D gene unclear. V lost 5 bases to trimming and J lost 1 base, with 12 bases between them. The CDR3 sequence is 14 residues long. The germline V gene has CDR1 SGHDT and CDR2 YYEEEE. Partial CDR3 DNA: TGTGCCAGCAGTAGCCTCTCCGGGAACACTGAA. This encodes CASSSLSGNTE. The entire CDR3 reads CASSSLSGNTEAFF.

CDR3 DNA (partial): TGTGCCAGCAGCCAAGACAGGGCGAACTATGGC. Protein sequence: CASSQDRANYG. The complete CDR3 sequence is CASSQDRANYGYTF. The chain combines TRBV5-4 with TRBJ1-2, with TRBD1 matching over 7 bases. The read terminates 3 residues before the CDR3 end, so the remaining end is supplied by the germline J gene. This CDR3 is built from 14 residues. Trimming at V came to 4 bases and at J to 2 bases, leaving 5 bases not matched to a gene. Germline V gene lookup returns CDR1 SGHNT and CDR2 YYREEE (reference sequence).

Points on this clone: The read comes to an end 3 residues before the CDR3 does, leaving the germline J gene to fill in the end. V is TRBV18 and J is TRBJ2-7, with 8 bases identical to TRBD1. Per germline, CDR1 KGHSH and CDR2 LQKENI. Trimming took 6 bases from V and 2 from J; bases not matched to a gene: 9. The CDR3 sequence is 15 residues long. CDR3 in amino acids: CASSPPVTGAYEQYF. CDR3 bases read: TGTGCCAGCTCCCCTCCGGTGACAGGGGCCTACGAG.